This TCR beta chain derives from a study of tumor and adjacent non-tumor tissue in lung cancer. TCRbeta libraries were built with three rounds of nested PCR, modified from ARM-PCR. TCRdb analysed the multiplex PCR reads with MiXCR anew, one entry per CDR3 protein. The table records roughly 67,000 distinct CDR3 sequences, around 60% of them present only once. RNA was extracted from bulk tissue without any cell sorting. Findings of the study overall: Normal lung showed higher cumulative top 100 clone frequency than tumor.

CDR1 and CDR2 from the germline V gene are MNHNY and SVGAGI (reference sequence). The CDR3 has 14 amino acids. V dropped 2 bases and J dropped 7 bases, with 11 bases sitting between them. A note on this clonotype: Its antigen is unidentified.

The sample taken for sequencing was lung tumor tissue. This sequence originates from a man in his fifties or sixties with non-small cell lung cancer. The chain is built from TRBV6-6 and TRBJ2-2, with D uncertain. The CDR3 DNA is TGTGCCAGCAGTTACATTCAGCCCGGCGGGGAGCTGTTTTTT. Its translation is CASSYIQPGGELFF.